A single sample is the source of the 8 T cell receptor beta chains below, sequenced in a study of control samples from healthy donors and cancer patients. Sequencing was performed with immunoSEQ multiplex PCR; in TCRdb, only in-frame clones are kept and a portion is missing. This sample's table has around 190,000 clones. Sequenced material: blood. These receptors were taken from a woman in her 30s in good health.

The CDR3 region is CASSSWGSRAGGGQYNEQFF. CDR3 DNA sequence: TGTGCCAGCAGCTCGTGGGGATCTAGAGCGGGAGGGGGTCAATACAATGAGCAGTTCTTC. The chain couples TRBV7-8 to TRBJ2-1; 10 positions match TRBD2. CDR3 size: 20 residues. Germline CDR1 SGHVS, CDR2 FQNEAQ. Trimming took 4 bases from V and 4 from J; bases not matched to a gene: 19.

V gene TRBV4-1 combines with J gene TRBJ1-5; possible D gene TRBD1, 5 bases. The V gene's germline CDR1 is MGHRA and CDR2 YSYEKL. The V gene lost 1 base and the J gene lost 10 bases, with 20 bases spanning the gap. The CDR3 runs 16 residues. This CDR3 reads CASSQGRQGLRGPQHF. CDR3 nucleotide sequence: TGCGCCAGCAGCCAAGGCCGCCAGGGCCTACGGGGACCCCAGCATTTT.

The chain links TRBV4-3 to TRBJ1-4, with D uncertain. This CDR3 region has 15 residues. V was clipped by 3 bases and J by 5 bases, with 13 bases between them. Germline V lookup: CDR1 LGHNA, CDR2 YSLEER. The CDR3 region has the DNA TGCGCCAGCAGCCACTTGACTGGTGTCAATGAAAAACTGTTTTTT. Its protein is CASSHLTGVNEKLFF.

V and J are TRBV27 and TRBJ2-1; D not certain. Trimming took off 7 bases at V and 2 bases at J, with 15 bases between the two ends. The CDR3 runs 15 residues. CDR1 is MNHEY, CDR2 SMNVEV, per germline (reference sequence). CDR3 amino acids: CASTPGVGTYNEQFF. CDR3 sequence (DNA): TGTGCCAGCACGCCGGGCGTGGGGACCTACAATGAGCAGTTCTTC.

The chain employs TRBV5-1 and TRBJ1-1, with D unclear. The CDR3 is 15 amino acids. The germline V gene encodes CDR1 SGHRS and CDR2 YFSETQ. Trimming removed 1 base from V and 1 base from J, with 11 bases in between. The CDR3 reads CASSLKAGSNTEAFF. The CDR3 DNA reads TGCGCCAGCAGCTTGAAGGCAGGTTCGAACACTGAAGCTTTCTTT.

CDR3 loop: CASSNLGTEAFF. CDR3 DNA sequence: TGTGCCAGCAGCAATCTGGGGACTGAAGCTTTCTTT. V gene TRBV27 combines with J gene TRBJ1-1, with D unclear. Trimming removed 6 bases from V and 5 bases from J, with 10 bases in between. Germline V lookup: CDR1 MNHEY, CDR2 SMNVEV (reference sequence). The CDR3 consists of 12 residues.

The CDR3 is CASSIAFIREYQPQHF. As DNA, the CDR3 is TGTGCCAGTAGTATAGCTTTCATCCGGGAGTATCAGCCCCAGCATTTT. The chain has TRBV19 and TRBJ1-5; D remains ambiguous. Germline V gene lookup returns CDR1 LNHDA and CDR2 SQIVND (reference sequence). This CDR3 has 16 residues. The ends were cut back, 1 base at V and 5 bases at J, with 15 bases in the middle.

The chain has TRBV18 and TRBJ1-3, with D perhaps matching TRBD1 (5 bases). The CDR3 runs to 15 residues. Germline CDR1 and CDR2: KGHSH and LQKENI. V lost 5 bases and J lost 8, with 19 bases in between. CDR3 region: CASSSRQTFRDTIYF. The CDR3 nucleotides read TGTGCCAGCTCATCCCGACAGACCTTTAGGGACACCATATATTTT.